This TCR beta chain comes out of a study of shared clonotypes between healthy human individuals. TCRdb's copy holds only in-frame clones and misses some; the assay was immunoSEQ multiplex PCR. This sample has 600,000 to 700,000 clones, with around 73% found just once. V was trimmed by 2 bases and J by 0 bases, leaving 9 bases between them. The V gene's germline CDR1 is SGHTA and CDR2 FQGNSA. There are 15 residues in the CDR3. The specimen sequenced was memory CD4+ T cells sorted from blood. The subset is: CD45RA-negative fraction. This chain joins TRBV7-2 and TRBJ2-3; maybe TRBD1 (5 bases). This receptor was obtained from a woman in her twenties or thirties in good health. CDR3 sequence: CASSLQGTSTDTQYF. CDR3 in DNA: TGTGCCAGCAGCTTACAGGGTACTAGCACAGATACGCAGTATTTT.